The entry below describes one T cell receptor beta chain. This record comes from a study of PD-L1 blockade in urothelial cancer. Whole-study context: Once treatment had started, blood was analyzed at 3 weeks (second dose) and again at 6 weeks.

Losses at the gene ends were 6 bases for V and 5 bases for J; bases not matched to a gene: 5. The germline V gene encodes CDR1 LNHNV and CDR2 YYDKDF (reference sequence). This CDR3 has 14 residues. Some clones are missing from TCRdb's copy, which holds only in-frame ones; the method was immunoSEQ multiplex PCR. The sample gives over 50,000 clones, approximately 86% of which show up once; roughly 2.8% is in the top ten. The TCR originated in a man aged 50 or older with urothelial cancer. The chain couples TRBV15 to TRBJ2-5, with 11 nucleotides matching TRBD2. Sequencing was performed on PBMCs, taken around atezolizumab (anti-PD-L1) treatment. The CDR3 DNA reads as TGTGCCACCAGACTAGCGGGAGTAGGGGAGACCCAGTACTTC. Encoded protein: CATRLAGVGETQYF.